This T cell receptor beta chain was profiled in a study of human T cells and chemical hapten exposure. Findings and limits, study-wide: There was a positive correlation between PT1 expanded TCR counts and patch test score.

This CDR3 has 13 residues. Germline CDR1 is DFQATT and CDR2 is SNEGSKA (reference sequence). V dropped 0 bases and J dropped 5 bases, with 11 bases sitting between them. Using its own MiXCR run on the RACE reads, TCRdb lists one record per CDR3 protein. The sample contains some 110,000 distinct CDR3 sequences, roughly an eighth of which appear only once. This clonotype came up a few times. Its antigen is unidentified. Stated time point: patch test 1, 2 weeks after DPC sensitization. Treatment defined: therapeutic diphenylcyclopropenone sensitization with weekly scalp DPC. The chain employs TRBV20-1 and TRBJ2-7; D not certain. Sequences were derived from whole blood, sampled in connection with sensitization to the hapten diphenylcyclopropenone (DPC). The origin of this receptor is a woman in her forties or fifties with alopecia areata. Some clones in this sample may be carry-over from other donors' samples. The CDR3 coding sequence is TGCAGTGCTAGAGATCTTGCGGCACACGAGCAGTACTTC. As protein: CSARDLAAHEQYF.